This TCR beta chain emerged from a study of beta chain features in type 1 diabetes. This CDR3 comprises 16 residues. Germline V gene data show CDR1 as SQVTM and CDR2 as ANQGSEA. Since all of the isolated RNA was reverse transcribed, expressed TCRB transcripts were what got sequenced. Produced via immunoSEQ multiplex PCR; TCRdb's table is partial and in-frame only. The sample lists 630,000 or so clones, over 12% occurring once. Whole-study results and caveats: Researchers report that Type 1 diabetes patients had moderately but significantly shorter TCRB CDR3s across all four CD4+ subsets.

The sample holds a few counts of this clone. The antigen remains undetermined. A junction end diverges from the germline sequence, so it may reflect a read error. The chain employs TRBV29-1 and TRBJ2-7; TRBD1 matches at 9 bases. The sequence was collected from a man between 18 and 29 years old with type 1 diabetes. The sequenced material came from naive CD4+ T cells from blood. The CDR3 protein is CSVEGGLGTGRYEQYF. In DNA form, the CDR3 reads TGCAGCGTCGAAGGGGGGCTCGGGACAGGGCGCTACGAGCAGTACTTC.